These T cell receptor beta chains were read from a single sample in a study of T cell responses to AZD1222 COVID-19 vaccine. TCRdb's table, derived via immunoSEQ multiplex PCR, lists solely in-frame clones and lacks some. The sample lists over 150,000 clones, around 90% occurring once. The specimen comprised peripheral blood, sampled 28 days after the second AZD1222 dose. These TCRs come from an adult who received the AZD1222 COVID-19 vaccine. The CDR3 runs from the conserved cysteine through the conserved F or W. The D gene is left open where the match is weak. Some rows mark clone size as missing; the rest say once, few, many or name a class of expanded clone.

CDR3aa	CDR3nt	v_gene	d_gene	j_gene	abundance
CASSLDGTALNEQFF	TGTGCCAGCAGCTTGGACGGGACAGCTCTCAATGAGCAGTTCTTC	TRBV5-4	TRBD1	TRBJ2-1	.
CASSSPAGSNQPQHF	TGTGCCAGCTCTTCACCCGCGGGTAGCAATCAGCCCCAGCATTTT	TRBV28	.	TRBJ1-5	.
CASSSDRGSDTQYF	TGTGCCAGCAGCTCAGACAGGGGTTCAGATACGCAGTATTTT	TRBV5-4	TRBD1	TRBJ2-3	.
CASSPRGDSLTEAFF	TGTGCCAGCAGCCCCCGGGGCGACAGCCTCACTGAAGCTTTCTTT	TRBV9	.	TRBJ1-1	.
CASSRRGLDEKLFF	TGTGCCAGCAGCCGGAGGGGGCTAGATGAAAAACTGTTTTTT	TRBV7-9	TRBD1	TRBJ1-4	.
CASSFGTGWGEKLFF	TGTGCCAGCAGTTTCGGGACAGGGTGGGGTGAAAAACTGTTTTTT	TRBV28	TRBD1	TRBJ1-4	.
CASSLGGKNSYEQYF	TGTGCCAGCAGCTTGGGAGGAAAGAACTCCTACGAGCAGTACTTC	TRBV5-6	.	TRBJ2-7	.
CSVLGLAEVDTQYF	TGCAGCGTCCTGGGACTAGCGGAGGTAGATACGCAGTATTTT	TRBV29-1	TRBD2	TRBJ2-3	.
CASSVGAQNSNEKLFF	TGTGCCAGCAGCGTAGGGGCCCAGAACAGTAATGAAAAACTGTTTTTT	TRBV9	.	TRBJ1-4	.
CASNGPGQLYEQYF	TGTGCCAGCAACGGGCCGGGACAGCTATACGAGCAGTACTTC	TRBV5-5	TRBD1	TRBJ2-7	.
CASSQVRGGPGIF	TGTGCCAGCAGCCAAGTACGCGGGGGGCCCGGGATCTTC	TRBV3-1/TRBV3-2	TRBD2	TRBJ2-1	.
CASSLGLSADSPLHF	TGTGCCAGCAGCTTGGGTTTGAGTGCGGATTCACCCCTCCACTTT	TRBV5-4	.	TRBJ1-6	.
CASSQLLGGASGNTIYF	TGCGCCAGCAGCCAACTTCTGGGGGGGGCCTCGGGAAACACCATATATTTT	TRBV4-3	.	TRBJ1-3	.
CASSVASGGNSPLHF	TGTGCCAGCAGCGTAGCTTCGGGGGGAAATTCACCCCTCCACTTT	TRBV9	.	TRBJ1-6	.
CASSVEQGSAKNIQYF	TGTGCCAGCAGCGTAGAGCAGGGGTCCGCCAAAAACATTCAGTACTTC	TRBV9	.	TRBJ2-4	.
CASSIRVASYEQYF	TGTGCCAGTAGTATCCGAGTGGCCTCCTACGAGCAGTACTTC	TRBV19	.	TRBJ2-7	few
CAWSRSGQGGDEQYF	TGTGCCTGGAGCAGGTCCGGACAGGGCGGCGACGAGCAGTACTTC	TRBV30	TRBD1	TRBJ2-7	.
CASSPQGGNTIYF	TGTGCCAGCAGTCCACAGGGTGGAAACACCATATATTTT	TRBV6-5	.	TRBJ1-3	.